The 27 T cell receptor beta chains listed next were all sequenced from one sample in a study of blood T cell repertoires in COVID-19. Clones were sequenced by immunoSEQ multiplex PCR, and TCRdb holds only the in-frame ones, with some missing. The data contain 100,000 to 120,000 clones, roughly 85% of them seen just once; the ten biggest clones take up 3.5% to 5%. The sequenced sample consisted of peripheral blood. Source of these receptors: a man aged 50-60 years with acute or convalescent COVID-19.

The rearrangement joins TRBV5-1 to TRBJ2-7; D is possibly TRBD2 (6 bases). The germline V gene encodes CDR1 SGHRS and CDR2 YFSETQ. V lost 4 bases, J lost 7 bases, and 15 bases lay in between. CDR3 length: 13 amino acids. For the CDR3, the DNA is TGCGCCAGCAGCCCCTGGGGGGTGGGTGAGCAGTACTTC. This encodes CASSPWGVGEQYF.

A single count supports this clone. This chain joins TRBV18 and TRBJ1-4; D not certain. The germline V gene encodes CDR1 KGHSH and CDR2 LQKENI. V was cut by 4 bases and J by 0 bases, with 9 bases left in between. This CDR3 is built from 15 residues. The CDR3 bases are TGTGCCAGCTCACGACGCGGTTCAACTAATGAAAAACTGTTTTTT. Translating it yields CASSRRGSTNEKLFF.

DNA of the CDR3: TGTGCCAGCAGCTTAGGGACTAGCACAGATACGCAGTATTTT. Its protein is CASSLGTSTDTQYF. The V call is TRBV7-3, the J call TRBJ2-3; possible D gene TRBD2, 6 bases. The CDR3 contains 14 residues. Germline loops: CDR1 SGHTA, CDR2 FQGTGA. V lost 2 bases, J lost 0 bases, and 6 bases lay in between.

CDR3 region: CASTRIAGGGNNEQFF. DNA of the CDR3: TGTGCCAGCACCAGAATAGCGGGAGGTGGTAACAATGAGCAGTTCTTC. V usage is TRBV7-8 and J usage is TRBJ2-1; TRBD2 aligns across 10 bases. Germline V gene sequence: CDR1 SGHVS, CDR2 FQNEAQ. V trimming: 7 bases; J trimming: 5 bases; junction bases outside the gene matches: 11. CDR3 size: 16 residues.

The CDR3 here is CAWGLSSGNTIYF. As DNA, the CDR3 is TGTGCCTGGGGATTGAGCTCTGGAAACACCATATATTTT. J is TRBJ1-3 and V is TRBV30; D is uncertain. V was cut by 5 bases and J by 0 bases, with 8 bases left in between. CDR3 size: 13 residues. CDR1 and CDR2 from the germline V gene are GTSNPN and SVGIG (reference sequence).

V and J are TRBV6-6 and TRBJ2-3; D remains unclear. CDR1 and CDR2 (germline): MNHNY, SVGAGI (reference sequence). This CDR3 contains 14 residues. V lost 0 bases and J 6 bases, leaving 10 bases between the germline ends. CDR3 in amino acids: CASSYSMGPDTQYF. The CDR3 region has the DNA TGTGCCAGCAGTTACTCCATGGGCCCGGATACGCAGTATTTT.

By frequency in the sample, this clone is medium-sized. The chain joins TRBV5-6 to TRBJ2-1; possible D gene TRBD1, 6 bases. With 2 bases removed from V and 3 bases from J, the gap between germline ends came to 9 bases. CDR3 length: 14 residues. Germline V gives CDR1 SGHDT, CDR2 YYEEEE. The CDR3 DNA follows: TGTGCCAGCAGCTTAACAGGGAACTACAATGAGCAGTTCTTC. Its translation is CASSLTGNYNEQFF.

This chain joins TRBV5-4 and TRBJ2-2, with D tentatively TRBD1 (6 bases). Germline V CDR1 and CDR2: SGHNT, YYREEE (reference sequence). The CDR3 is 17 amino acids. V was trimmed by 1 base and J by 0 bases, leaving 13 bases between them. CDR3 in amino acids: CASSLWGQQSNTGELFF. The DNA of the CDR3 is TGTGCCAGCAGCTTGTGGGGGCAACAGTCGAACACCGGGGAGCTGTTTTTT.

The J gene is TRBJ1-1, the V gene TRBV11-2, with no clear D. The V and J ends lost 1 base and 5 bases respectively, with 8 bases between them. Germline CDR1 SGHAT, CDR2 FQNNGV. The length of the CDR3 is 13 residues. For the CDR3, the DNA is TGTGCCAGCAGCTTAGTCGAGGGTACTGAAGCTTTCTTT. Translating it yields CASSLVEGTEAFF.

This chain connects TRBV15 to TRBJ1-5, with 7 bases identical to TRBD1. Looked up from germline, CDR1 is LNHNV and CDR2 is YYDKDF (reference sequence). This CDR3 region has 17 residues. Losses at the gene ends were 0 bases for V and 2 bases for J; bases not matched to a gene: 7. The CDR3 bases are TGTGCCACCAGCAGAGATTACAGGGGATCGGGCAATCAGCCCCAGCATTTT. Protein: CATSRDYRGSGNQPQHF.

V usage is TRBV7-9 and J usage is TRBJ1-2; D unresolved. The CDR3 has 11 amino acids. CDR1 is SEHNR and CDR2 is FQNEAQ in the germline V gene (reference sequence). Trimming left V 5 bases short and J 7 bases short, with 8 bases between. CDR3 bases: TGTGCCAGCAGCGCAACAAGTGGCTACACCTTC. Its protein is CASSATSGYTF.

The genes are TRBV15 and TRBJ2-3; no firm D call. CDR1 and CDR2 from the germline V gene are LNHNV and YYDKDF (reference sequence). The CDR3 consists of 15 residues. V was shortened by 1 base and J by 1 base, with 9 bases between the two germline ends. The chain's CDR3 is CATSRANRRTDTQYF. The CDR3 region has the DNA TGTGCCACCAGCAGAGCCAACAGACGCACAGATACGCAGTATTTT.

The rearrangement uses TRBV3-1 (or the pseudogene TRBV3-2) and TRBJ2-2; 7 positions agree with TRBD1. With 0 bases clipped from V and 1 base from J, the junction kept 2 bases outside the gene matches. Germline CDR1 and CDR2: LGHDT and YNNKEL (reference sequence). The CDR3 is 16 amino acids. DNA for the CDR3: TGTGCCAGCAGCCAAGAACAGGGGAGGAACACCGGGGAGCTGTTTTTT. It yields the protein CASSQEQGRNTGELFF.

CDR3 DNA sequence: TGCAGCGTCCGGGACAGCAACACTGAAGCTTTCTTT. Its protein is CSVRDSNTEAFF. The V gene is TRBV29-1, the J gene TRBJ1-1, with 7 bases lining up with TRBD1. Trimming took 6 bases from V and 2 from J; bases not matched to a gene: 3. CDR1 and CDR2 from the germline V gene are SQVTM and ANQGSEA. The CDR3 length is 12 residues.

The chain uses TRBV18 and TRBJ1-1; no definite D call. CDR3 length equals 13 residues. The V end was cut by 5 bases, the J end by 4 bases, with 11 bases between. Germline assignment: CDR1 KGHSH and CDR2 LQKENI. The CDR3 region is CASSVGRLTEAFF. The DNA of the CDR3 is TGTGCCAGCTCAGTCGGCAGACTCACTGAAGCTTTCTTT.

J is TRBJ2-7 and V is TRBV21-1; the D call TRBD1 from the table was never checked on the DNA. TRBV21-1 is annotated as a pseudogene. This CDR3 region has 14 residues. CDR3 region: CASSRGTDAYEQYF. CDR3 nucleotide sequence: TGTGCCAGCAGCAGAGGGACAGATGCTTACGAGCAGTACTTC.

This chain uses TRBV19 with TRBJ2-6; perhaps TRBD1 as D (6 bases). Per germline, CDR1 LNHDA and CDR2 SQIVND (reference sequence). The V end was cut by 5 bases, the J end by 3 bases, with 8 bases between. The CDR3 length is 14 residues. The CDR3 region has the DNA TGTGCCAGTAGTGGGGGCGTTGGGGCCAACGTCCTGACTTTC. It yields the protein CASSGGVGANVLTF.

This clone was detected only once. CDR3 DNA: TGTGCCAGCAGCTTAGGACTAGCGGGGGGAGTCGGTGAGCAGTTCTTC. Translated, it gives CASSLGLAGGVGEQFF. The chain is built from TRBV7-2 and TRBJ2-1, with 13 bases fitting TRBD2. This CDR3 has 16 residues. With V trimmed by 1 base and J by 9 bases, 6 bases remained unmatched. Germline CDR1 SGHTA, CDR2 FQGNSA.

The V and J genes are TRBV27 and TRBJ1-2, with TRBD1 as a possible D gene (6 bases). The CDR3 runs 13 residues. Trimming left V 5 bases short and J 7 bases short, with 14 bases between. The germline CDR1 and CDR2 sequences are MNHEY and SMNVEV (reference sequence). This chain's CDR3 is CASSTDRVGGYTF. CDR3 nucleotide sequence: TGTGCCAGCAGTACGGACAGAGTGGGTGGCTACACCTTC.

The rearrangement links TRBV4-2 to TRBJ2-1, with TRBD2 matching over 11 bases. The CDR3 spans 17 residues. Losses at the gene ends were 1 base for V and 7 bases for J; bases not matched to a gene: 9. Germline assignment: CDR1 LGHNA and CDR2 YNFKEQ. Here the CDR3 DNA reads TGTGCCAGCAGCCAAGTGGCGAGCCTAGCGGGGGGAAATGAGCAGTTCTTC. It yields the protein CASSQVASLAGGNEQFF.

The chain recombines TRBV10-3 with TRBJ2-1; D not resolved. The CDR3 spans 14 residues. Germline V gives CDR1 ENHRY, CDR2 SYGVKD. The V and J ends lost 3 bases and 4 bases respectively, with 10 bases between them. CDR3 region: CAISESGAYNEQFF. DNA of the CDR3: TGTGCCATCAGTGAATCGGGTGCTTACAATGAGCAGTTCTTC.

This CDR3 is CASSLMGEGEQYF. CDR3 DNA: TGTGCCAGCAGCTTAATGGGGGAGGGCGAGCAGTACTTC. The chain has TRBV7-2 and TRBJ2-7; the match to TRBD2 covers 7 bases. The V segment lost 2 bases and the J segment 6 bases; nucleotides outside the gene matches: 4. Germline V lookup: CDR1 SGHTA, CDR2 FQGNSA. The CDR3 length is 13 residues.

This clone was observed a handful of times. The chain employs TRBV5-4 and TRBJ1-1, with 7 nucleotides matching TRBD1. V was clipped by 4 bases and J by 5 bases; unmatched bases: 11. CDR1 is SGHNT and CDR2 is YYREEE in the germline V gene (reference sequence). The CDR3 is 15 amino acids. The CDR3 DNA sequence: TGTGCCAGCAGCGAATTACAGGGGACGGGAACTGAAGCTTTCTTT. As protein: CASSELQGTGTEAFF.

This CDR3 reads CASSLQPEKLFF. Here the CDR3 DNA reads TGTGCCAGCAGCCTACAGCCTGAAAAACTGTTTTTT. The chain uses TRBV5-8 and TRBJ1-4; no definite D call. Per the germline V gene, CDR1 is SGHTS and CDR2 is YDEGEE. Trimming cost V 4 bases and J 7 bases, with 8 bases left between them. This CDR3 contains 12 residues.

This clone appeared a single time. This sequence joins TRBV6-6 and TRBJ1-1; perhaps TRBD1 as D (6 bases). Germline CDR1 is MNHNY and CDR2 is SVGAGI (reference sequence). The germline V and J ends were trimmed by 5 bases and 8 bases, with 12 bases remaining between them. There are 12 residues in the CDR3. The CDR3 reads CASSPLDREAFF. CDR3 coding DNA: TGTGCCAGCAGTCCTCTCGACAGGGAAGCTTTCTTT.

The rearrangement joins TRBV6-5 to TRBJ1-1; a weak D match, TRBD1 (5 bases). The ends were cut back, 7 bases at V and 4 bases at J, with 19 bases in the middle. CDR3 length: 15 residues. CDR1 and CDR2 from the germline V gene are MNHEY and SVGAGI. The CDR3 nucleotides read TGTGCCAGCATTGGACTAGTTGGGGGAGGCACTGAAGCTTTCTTT. This gives the protein CASIGLVGGGTEAFF.

The chain uses TRBV5-1 and TRBJ2-5; 8 bases line up with TRBD1. Germline V gene lookup returns CDR1 SGHRS and CDR2 YFSETQ. The V and J ends lost 4 bases and 6 bases, in that order; junction bases with no gene match: 14. This CDR3 spans 16 amino acids. The CDR3 reads CASSLRSDRVGKTQYF. CDR3 DNA sequence: TGCGCCAGCAGCCTACGATCGGACAGGGTGGGAAAGACCCAGTACTTC.